This section outlines one T cell receptor (beta chain) sequence together with its context. The antigen it recognizes is unknown. Base qualities are not provided; no much larger clone lies one nucleotide away. This specimen belongs to a study of shared clonotypes between healthy human individuals (TCRdb year 2020). Background on the whole study: Three men and two women, aged 18 to 49 years, made up the cohort. Libraries were prepared and TCR repertoires were sequenced by different laboratories using diverse techniques, in order to increase sequencing depth and limit assay-specific biases. To estimate repertoire size and how much clonotypes are shared between individuals, the study performed deep sequencing of blood TCR repertoires from about 5 healthy adults. Between about 0.8 and 9 billion PBMCs per donor were obtained by leukapheresis. Per donor, three plates each were used for CD4 naive and CD4 memory, two for CD8 naive, and one for CD8 memory. On the study overall, not on this receptor specifically: The small number of donors limited the genetic and exposure-history diversity represented. Higher generation probabilities were observed for clonotypes shared by all four sorted-subset donors than for non-shared clonotypes. Naive subsets generally had larger estimated clonotype richness than memory subsets. Only blood was sampled, and tissue TCR repertoires likely differ from those in blood. Pairwise subsampling led to the expectation that sequencing depth would affect the degree of clonotype sharing among donors. Rarefaction of sorted-subset datasets indicated incomplete sequencing despite the large sequencing depth. About 5% of naive CD4, more than 3% of naive CD8, 2% to 2.5% of memory CD4, and more than 0.35% of memory CD8 clonotypes were shared across four donors.

CD8 naive samples were CD45RO-negative cells positively selected for CCR7, giving a CD45RA+CCR7+ population that excluded TemRA cells. The donors were healthy, HIV-negative adults who had no recently reported acute infections or vaccinations. Only Caucasian adults living in Nashville, Tennessee, USA were represented among the donors. Blood was obtained by leukapheresis, after which PBMCs were separated by Ficoll-Histopaque density gradient centrifugation and cryopreserved in liquid nitrogen vapor phase. Purity and quantity of every magnetically sorted T cell population were checked by analytical flow cytometry. Each sorted fraction had its genomic DNA isolated and then quantified by UV absorbance on a Nanodrop 2000c. TCR CDR3 regions were amplified from genomic DNA by multiplex PCR using the deep immunoSEQ assay. Extracted genomic DNA from each cell subset was distributed evenly across all wells of several immunoSEQ 96-well plates, and each plate was treated as a replicate. For sorted subsets, roughly 200 ng of genomic DNA, equivalent to around 31,000 T cell genomes, went into each replicate PCR. Purified libraries were quantified with a Qubit 3.0 fluorometer, sized on a Bioanalyzer 2100, and re-quantified with the KAPA Library Quantification kit. Every immunoSEQ 96-well plate was sequenced on a separate single-read 150-cycle Illumina NextSeq 550 flow cell. Processing in the source paper ran as follows. Because only junctional sequences without quality scores were contained in the immunoSEQ output, filtering matching that applied to full-length reads could not be performed. Sequences were annotated with PyIR, a Python wrapper for IgBLAST v1.9, and V/J genes and CDR3 were assigned using IMGT germline references. Reads were removed for weak V/J assignments (E-value above 1e-6), missing CDR3, stop codons, out-of-frame junctions, or ambiguous translated residues. A V3J clonotype was defined by an identical inferred V gene, J gene, and CDR3 amino acid sequence. To compute the percentage overlap between repertoires, the number of shared unique clonotypes was divided by the size of the smaller repertoire. Three approaches were used to assess repertoire richness: RTK rarefaction, the Chao1 estimator, and Recon v2.1 estimates of unobserved clonotypes. Generation probabilities for all TCRbeta clonotypes obtained by the gDNA method from a handful of donors were computed using OLGA. TCRdb carries this immuneACCESS record with in-frame sequences only. Its versions omit some clonotypes, under half of them owing to an unresolved V gene in the studies checked, with the rest unexplained. V and J calls and clone size are as listed in that table; D and trimming were resolved from the DNA. The sample data list 760,000 or so clones, and about 97% of these were observed just once. The ten top clones hold less than 0.25% of the sample.

What was sequenced was naive CD8+ T cells sorted from blood. The cell subset or site label on this specimen signifies: CD45RA+CCR7+. The origin of this receptor is a man younger than 40 in good health.

CDR3 sequence: CASSAPVTGTGSSYEQYF. In nucleotides, the sequence is TGCGCCAGCAGCGCCCCGGTAACAGGGACAGGTTCCTCCTACGAGCAGTACTTC. The sequence is built from TRBV5-1 and TRBJ2-7; a stretch of 8 junction bases matches TRBD1. The cysteine opens and the phenylalanine closes a CDR3 of 18 amino acids. Solely the CDR3 DNA is kept, with 54 bases framed from the first base. V is cut back by 4 bases and J by 0 bases, with 15 bases in the junction unmatched. Sequences SGHRS (CDR1) and YFSETQ (CDR2) are obtained from the germline V gene. Supplemented by the reference TRBV5-1 and TRBJ2-7 proteins around the CDR3, the complete variable domain is KAGVTQTPRYLIKTRGQQVTLSCSPISGHRSVSWYQQTPGQGLQFLFEYFSETQRNKGNFPGRFSGRQFSNSRSEMNVSTLELGDSALYLCASSAPVTGTGSSYEQYFGPGTRLTVT.